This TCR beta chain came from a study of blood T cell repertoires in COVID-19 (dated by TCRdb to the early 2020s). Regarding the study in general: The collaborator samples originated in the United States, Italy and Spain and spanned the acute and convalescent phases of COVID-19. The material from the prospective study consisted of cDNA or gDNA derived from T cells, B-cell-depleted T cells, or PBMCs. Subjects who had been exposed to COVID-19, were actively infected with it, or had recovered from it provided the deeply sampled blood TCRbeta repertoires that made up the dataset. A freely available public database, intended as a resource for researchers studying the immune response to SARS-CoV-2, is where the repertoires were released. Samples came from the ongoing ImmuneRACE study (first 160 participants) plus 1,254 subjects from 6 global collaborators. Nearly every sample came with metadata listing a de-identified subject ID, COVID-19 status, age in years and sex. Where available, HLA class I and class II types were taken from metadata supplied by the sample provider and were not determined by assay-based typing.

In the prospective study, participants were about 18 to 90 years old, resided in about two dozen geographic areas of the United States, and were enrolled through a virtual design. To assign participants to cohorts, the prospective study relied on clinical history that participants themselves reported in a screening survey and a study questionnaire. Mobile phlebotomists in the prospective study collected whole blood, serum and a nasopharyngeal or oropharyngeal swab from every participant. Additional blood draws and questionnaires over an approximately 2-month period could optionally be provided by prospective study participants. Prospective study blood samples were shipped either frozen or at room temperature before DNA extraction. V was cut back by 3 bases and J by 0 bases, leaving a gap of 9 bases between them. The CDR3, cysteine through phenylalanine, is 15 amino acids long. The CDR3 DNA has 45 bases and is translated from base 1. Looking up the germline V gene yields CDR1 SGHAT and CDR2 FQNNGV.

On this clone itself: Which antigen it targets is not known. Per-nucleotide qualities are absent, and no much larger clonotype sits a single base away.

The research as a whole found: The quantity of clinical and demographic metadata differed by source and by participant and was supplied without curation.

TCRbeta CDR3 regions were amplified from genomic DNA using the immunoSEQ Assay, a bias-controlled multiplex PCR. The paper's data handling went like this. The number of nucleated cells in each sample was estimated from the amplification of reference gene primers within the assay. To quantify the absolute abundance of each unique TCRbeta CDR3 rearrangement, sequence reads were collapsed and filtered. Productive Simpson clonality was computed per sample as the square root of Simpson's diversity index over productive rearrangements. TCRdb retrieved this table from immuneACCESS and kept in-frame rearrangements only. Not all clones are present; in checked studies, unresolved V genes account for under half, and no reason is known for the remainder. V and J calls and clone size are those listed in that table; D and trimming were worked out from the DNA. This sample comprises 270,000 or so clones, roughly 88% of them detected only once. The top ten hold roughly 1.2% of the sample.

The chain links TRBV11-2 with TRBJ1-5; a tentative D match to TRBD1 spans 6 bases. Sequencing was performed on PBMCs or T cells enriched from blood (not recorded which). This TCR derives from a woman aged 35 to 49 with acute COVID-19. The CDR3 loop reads CASSFRGNSNQPQHF. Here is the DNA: TGTGCCAGCAGCTTCAGGGGCAATAGCAATCAGCCCCAGCATTTT.